The 28 T cell receptor beta chains presented below share a single source sample, sequenced in a study of T cells after posttransplantation cyclophosphamide. Busulfan-fludarabine conditioning, marrow transplant, and cyclophosphamide on days +3 and +4 were administered. This table comes from immunoSEQ multiplex PCR, and its TCRdb copy is limited to in-frame clones, with some not included. This sample carries around 5,000 clones, none of them present only once. The sample in question was PBMCs, obtained about 57 weeks after allogeneic stem cell transplant with posttransplant cyclophosphamide. The source of these receptors is a male patient between 55 and 70 years old who received an allogeneic stem cell transplant from a related donor, was CMV-positive, and had acute GVHD only. These T cells may partly come from the graft donor.

This clone was counted many times. This chain uses TRBV7-3 with TRBJ2-7, with D maybe TRBD1 (6 bases). Deletions cut 2 bases from V and 6 bases from J, with 11 bases between. Germline lookup yields CDR1 SGHTA and CDR2 FQGTGA. This CDR3 contains 13 residues. The CDR3 bases are TGTGCCAGCAGCTTAGGCGGACAGACCGAGCAGTACTTC. Translated, it gives CASSLGGQTEQYF.

This clone has ten or more counts. The chain links TRBV7-3 to TRBJ2-3; 9 positions agree with TRBD1. The CDR3 is 19 residues long. Losses at the gene ends were 4 bases for V and 3 bases for J; bases not matched to a gene: 17. From germline, CDR1 is SGHTA and CDR2 FQGTGA. CDR3 in DNA: TGTGCCAGCAGCTCCACCGGGACAGGGATCATCGGAAGTACAGATACGCAGTATTTT. Its protein is CASSSTGTGIIGSTDTQYF.

At least ten counts were recorded for this clone. This chain connects TRBV28 to TRBJ1-2, with 11 bases lining up with TRBD1. Germline lookup yields CDR1 MDHEN and CDR2 SYDVKM. There are 14 residues in the CDR3. After removal of 8 bases from V and 6 bases from J, the junction contained 8 bases not matched to a gene. CDR3 sequence: CASGTDRGLNGYTF. The DNA for the CDR3 is TGTGCCAGCGGAACGGACAGGGGGCTCAATGGCTACACCTTC.

This clone occurred many times. The chain employs TRBV6-4 and TRBJ2-1, with TRBD2 matching 9 bases. The CDR3 is made up of 15 amino acids. V gave up 5 bases and J gave up 9 bases; unmatched junction bases: 11. Germline values: CDR1 MRHNA, CDR2 SNTAGT. This CDR3 reads CASSNRGGRASEQFF. The CDR3 DNA follows: TGTGCCAGCAGTAACAGAGGCGGGAGGGCCTCTGAGCAGTTCTTC.

The table lists this clone with many counts. This rearrangement joins TRBV5-1 to TRBJ1-3, with 8 positions matching TRBD1. The germline V gene has CDR1 SGHRS and CDR2 YFSETQ. The CDR3 length is 17 residues. V lost 5 bases and J lost 0; bases outside the gene matches: 10. CDR3 amino acids: CASRLGQGASSGNTIYF. The DNA for the CDR3 is TGCGCCAGCAGACTAGGACAGGGTGCGTCCTCTGGAAACACCATATATTTT.

This clone was recorded many times. This chain connects TRBV19 to TRBJ2-7; 8 nucleotides match TRBD1. Germline CDR1 and CDR2: LNHDA and SQIVND (reference sequence). V lost 5 bases, J lost 5 bases, and 11 bases stayed unmatched. The length of the CDR3 is 15 residues. CDR3 loop: CASSPDRGVEDEQYF. For the CDR3, the DNA is TGTGCCAGTAGTCCCGACAGGGGCGTTGAGGACGAGCAGTACTTC.

This clone has at least ten counts. The CDR3, as DNA: TGTGCCAGCAGCCCCAAGACACTAGCGGGAGGGAGGTTGGGAGATACGCAGTATTTT. Translating gives CASSPKTLAGGRLGDTQYF. The chain employs TRBV11-2 and TRBJ2-3; 13 bases fit TRBD2. The CDR3 is 19 amino acids. The V segment lost 5 bases and the J segment 5 bases; nucleotides outside the gene matches: 16. From germline, CDR1 is SGHAT and CDR2 FQNNGV.

This clone was seen many times. In DNA, the CDR3 is TGTGCCAGCAGCTTGAGTCGTCCATATAGCTATGGCTACACCTTC. Translation: CASSLSRPYSYGYTF. The rearrangement links TRBV5-8 to TRBJ1-2; D unresolved. CDR3 length: 15 residues. V was trimmed by 1 base and J by 4 bases, leaving 14 bases between them. The V gene's germline CDR1 is SGHTS and CDR2 YDEGEE.

Ten or more counts support this clone. This sequence joins TRBV6-1 and TRBJ2-7; possibly TRBD1 for D (6 bases). Trimming cost V 2 bases and J 2 bases, with 10 bases left between them. The CDR3 totals 14 residues. CDR1 MNHNS and CDR2 SASEGT come from the germline V gene. CDR3 sequence: CASSEMRQAYEQYF. CDR3 nucleotides: TGTGCCAGCAGTGAAATGAGACAGGCCTACGAGCAGTACTTC.

This clone was seen at least ten times. The chain links TRBV7-9 to TRBJ2-6; a possible D gene is TRBD2 (6 bases). CDR3 size: 15 residues. Trimming took 7 bases from V and 0 from J, leaving 10 bases between them. Germline CDR1 reads SEHNR; CDR2 reads FQNEAQ (reference sequence). CDR3 loop: CASNSGSSGANVLTF. The CDR3 region has the DNA TGTGCCAGCAATTCCGGGAGCTCTGGGGCCAACGTCCTGACTTTC.

There are many counts of this clone. This chain joins TRBV5-4 and TRBJ1-1; 8 positions agree with TRBD1. V lost 4 bases to trimming and J lost 1 base; unmatched junction nucleotides: 6. Germline CDR1 and CDR2: SGHNT and YYREEE (reference sequence). The CDR3 covers 15 residues. CDR3 in DNA: TGTGCCAGCAGCAGAGGACAGGGCGGGAACACTGAAGCTTTCTTT. It yields the protein CASSRGQGGNTEAFF.

This clone was seen repeatedly, ten times or more. The chain has TRBV13 and TRBJ1-3; D not resolved. The CDR3 has 14 amino acids. The V end lost 2 bases, the J end lost 2 bases, and 7 bases lay between the germline ends. From germline, CDR1 is PRHDT and CDR2 FYEKMQ (reference sequence). For the CDR3, the DNA is TGTGCCAGCAGCTTATGGGAGACTGGAAACACCATATATTTT. The encoded protein is CASSLWETGNTIYF.

This clone is termed medium-sized (0.01 to 0.1%). The chain carries TRBV5-5 and TRBJ1-3; D uncertain. From germline, CDR1 is SGHKS and CDR2 YYEKEE (reference sequence). Between the trimmed V and J ends, which lost 4 bases and 8 bases, there was a span of 22 bases. This CDR3 has 16 residues. The CDR3 bases are TGTGCCAGCAGCCCCCAAATGGGTTCAGGCAGCCACACCATATATTTT. This translates into CASSPQMGSGSHTIYF.

This clone was counted ten times or more. This sequence joins TRBV28 and TRBJ2-1; 11 nucleotides match TRBD2. After removal of 5 bases from V and 6 bases from J, the junction contained 6 bases not matched to a gene. Looked up from germline, CDR1 is MDHEN and CDR2 is SYDVKM. The CDR3 is 15 residues long. This CDR3 reads CASSITSGRSNEQFF. DNA of the CDR3: TGTGCCAGCAGTATAACTAGCGGGAGAAGCAATGAGCAGTTCTTC. Based on the CDR3 plus reference TRBV28 and TRBJ2-1, the full variable domain is DVKVTQSSRYLVKRTGEKVFLECVQDMDHENMFWYRQDPGLGLRLIYFSYDVKMKEKGDIPEGYSVSREKKERFSLILESASTNQTSMYLCASSITSGRSNEQFFGPGTRLTVL.

There are many counts of this clone. The genes are TRBV7-2 and TRBJ2-3; 12 bases fit TRBD2. V shed 1 base and J 1 base; nucleotides not matched to a gene: 0. CDR1 SGHTA and CDR2 FQGNSA come from the germline V gene. This CDR3 has 16 amino acids. CDR3 amino acids: CASSLGLAGGTDTQYF. The CDR3 DNA sequence: TGTGCCAGCAGCTTAGGACTAGCGGGGGGCACAGATACGCAGTATTTT.

This clone was found many times. The rearrangement links TRBV7-2 to TRBJ2-7; 12 bases agree with TRBD2. Germline lookup yields CDR1 SGHTA and CDR2 FQGNSA. The CDR3 length is 15 residues. V trimming: 6 bases; J trimming: 3 bases; junction bases outside the gene matches: 6. As DNA, the CDR3 is TGTGCCAGCAGTTATGGACTAGCGGGATACTACGAGCAGTACTTC. Translation gives CASSYGLAGYYEQYF.

This clone came up many times. The V and J genes are TRBV28 and TRBJ1-1; D call uncertain. Germline V gene sequence: CDR1 MDHEN, CDR2 SYDVKM. This CDR3 comprises 12 residues. The V end lost 10 bases, the J end lost 8 bases, and 17 bases lay between the germline ends. In nucleotides, the CDR3 is TGTGCCACCACGCGGTCCCTTCGGGAAGCTTTCTTT. Its translation: CATTRSLREAFF.

In its sample, this clone ranks as medium-sized. The V call is TRBV10-3, the J call TRBJ2-5, with 10 bases identical to TRBD2. Germline trimming cut 4 bases from V and 0 bases from J; bases unmatched to any gene: 8. Germline assignment: CDR1 ENHRY and CDR2 SYGVKD. The CDR3 runs 17 residues. The CDR3 DNA follows: TGTGCCATCAGTGGCGGAACTAGCGGGGTGAACCAAGAGACCCAGTACTTC. This encodes CAISGGTSGVNQETQYF.

Ten or more counts support this clone. This chain's CDR3 is CASTPSRGFSYNEQFF. The CDR3 DNA follows: TGTGCCAGCACCCCTAGTAGGGGCTTCTCCTACAATGAGCAGTTCTTC. The gene calls are TRBV6-6 and TRBJ2-1, with D possibly TRBD1 on 5 matching bases. Germline V gene sequence: CDR1 MNHNY, CDR2 SVGAGI (reference sequence). Trimming took 7 bases from V and 0 from J, leaving 16 bases between them. The CDR3 spans 16 residues.

This clone showed up many times. This chain connects TRBV27 to TRBJ2-1; unclear D gene. The CDR3 is made up of 14 amino acids. Trimming pared 2 bases from V and 1 base from J, leaving 6 bases between. CDR1 is MNHEY, CDR2 SMNVEV, per germline (reference sequence). The CDR3 bases are TGTGCCAGCAGTTTAGGCTGGTCCTACAATGAGCAGTTCTTC. This gives the protein CASSLGWSYNEQFF.

This clone occurred many times. The J gene is TRBJ1-1, the V gene TRBV7-9, with 7 bases fitting TRBD1. CDR1 and CDR2 (germline): SEHNR, FQNEAQ (reference sequence). Trimming at V came to 0 bases and at J to 4 bases, leaving 8 bases not matched to a gene. The CDR3 loop spans 16 amino acids. The CDR3 spells CASSLARQGLATEAFF. CDR3 nucleotides: TGTGCCAGCAGCTTAGCCAGACAGGGTTTAGCCACTGAAGCTTTCTTT.

This clone has a count of ten or more. V is TRBV5-6 and J is TRBJ2-7; D might be TRBD2 (6 bases). The CDR3 consists of 15 residues. The germline gives CDR1 SGHDT, CDR2 YYEEEE. V shed 4 bases and J shed 4 bases, with 18 bases lying between them. The CDR3 bases are TGTGCCAGCAGCCAACCGGGACTCACGTTATACGAGCAGTACTTC. As protein: CASSQPGLTLYEQYF.

Relative to its sample, this clone is medium-sized. The chain couples TRBV7-7 to TRBJ2-2; 8 nucleotides line up with TRBD2. Losses at the gene ends were 5 bases for V and 7 bases for J; bases not matched to a gene: 6. Germline V gene data show CDR1 as SSHAT and CDR2 as FNYEAQ (reference sequence). This CDR3 region has 14 residues. The CDR3 sequence is CASSTRGGNGELFF. CDR3 in DNA: TGTGCCAGCAGCACCCGGGGGGGCAACGGGGAGCTGTTTTTT.

There are many counts of this clone. V and J are TRBV5-1 and TRBJ2-1; D might be TRBD1 (6 bases). V lost 0 bases and J 11 bases, leaving 21 bases between the germline ends. CDR3 size: 16 residues. Germline CDR1 and CDR2: SGHRS and YFSETQ. The CDR3 spells CASSLGTATTLGKQFF. The DNA of the CDR3 is TGCGCCAGCAGCTTGGGGACAGCCACTACTCTCGGGAAGCAGTTCTTC.

This clone was detected ten times or more. This chain uses TRBV7-2 with TRBJ2-3; 8 bases align to TRBD2. Germline V lookup: CDR1 SGHTA, CDR2 FQGNSA. Trimming cost V 0 bases and J 6 bases; bases outside gene matches: 5. There are 15 residues in the CDR3. The CDR3 bases are TGTGCCAGCAGCTTAGCACTAGCGGTAACGGATACGCAGTATTTT. This gives the protein CASSLALAVTDTQYF.

This clone is deemed medium-sized. The chain employs TRBV6-1 and TRBJ2-7; no clear D. The CDR3 contains 11 residues. Germline CDR1 MNHNS, CDR2 SASEGT. V lost 6 bases and J 2 bases, leaving 5 bases between the germline ends. The CDR3 coding sequence is TGTGCCAGCAGATTAACCTACGAGCAGTACTTC. This sequence encodes CASRLTYEQYF.

The chain links TRBV6-6 to TRBJ2-7, with 9 positions matching TRBD1. The CDR3 has 15 residues. The V gene end was trimmed by 6 bases and the J gene end by 3 bases; junction bases not matched to a gene: 9. CDR1 and CDR2 (germline): MNHNY, SVGAGI (reference sequence). The CDR3 region is CASSSPGQGDYEQYF. CDR3 bases: TGTGCCAGCAGCTCCCCGGGACAGGGAGACTACGAGCAGTACTTC.

This clone was seen at least ten times. Other DNA sequences in the sample encode the same CDR3. V and J are TRBV19 and TRBJ1-1, with 8 bases lining up with TRBD1. V dropped 5 bases and J dropped 1; count of bases not matched to a gene: 6. The germline V gene has CDR1 LNHDA and CDR2 SQIVND (reference sequence). CDR3 size: 15 residues. CDR3 nucleotides: TGTGCCAGTAGTTCCAGGGGGCCCCAGAACACTGAAGCTTTCTTT. As protein: CASSSRGPQNTEAFF.